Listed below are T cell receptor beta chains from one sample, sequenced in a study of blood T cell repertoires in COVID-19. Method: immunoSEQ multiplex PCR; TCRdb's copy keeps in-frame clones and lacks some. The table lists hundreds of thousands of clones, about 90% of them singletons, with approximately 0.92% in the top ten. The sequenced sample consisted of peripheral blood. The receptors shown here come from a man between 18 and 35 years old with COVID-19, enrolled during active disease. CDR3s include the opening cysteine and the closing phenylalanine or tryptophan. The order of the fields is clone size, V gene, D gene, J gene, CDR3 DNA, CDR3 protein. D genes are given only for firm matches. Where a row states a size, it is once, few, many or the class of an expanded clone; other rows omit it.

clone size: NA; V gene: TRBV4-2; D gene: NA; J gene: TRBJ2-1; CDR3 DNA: TGTGCCAGCAGCCACGGACAGTATGAGCAGTTCTTC; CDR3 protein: CASSHGQYEQFF
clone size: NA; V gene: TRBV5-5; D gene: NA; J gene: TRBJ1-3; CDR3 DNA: TGTGCCAGCAGCTTTCTTGCGGGGGCTGGAAACACCATATATTTT; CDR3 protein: CASSFLAGAGNTIYF
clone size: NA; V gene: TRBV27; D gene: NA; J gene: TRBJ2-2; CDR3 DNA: TGTGCCAGCAGCCCCCACGCTCAGGGATCCGGGGAGCTGTTTTTT; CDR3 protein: CASSPHAQGSGELFF
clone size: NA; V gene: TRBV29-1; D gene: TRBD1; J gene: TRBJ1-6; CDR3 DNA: TGCAGCGCTTCGACAGGGCTTTATAATTCACCCCTCCACTTT; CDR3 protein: CSASTGLYNSPLHF
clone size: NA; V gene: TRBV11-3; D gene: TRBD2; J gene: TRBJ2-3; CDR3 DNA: TGTGCCAGCAGCTTAGATCTGGGGGGGGAAGGAGATACGCAGTATTTT; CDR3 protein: CASSLDLGGEGDTQYF
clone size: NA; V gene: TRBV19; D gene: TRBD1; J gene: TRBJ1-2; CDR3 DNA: TGTGCCAGTAGAGGGACAGCCTACAGCTATGGCTACACCTTC; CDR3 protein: CASRGTAYSYGYTF
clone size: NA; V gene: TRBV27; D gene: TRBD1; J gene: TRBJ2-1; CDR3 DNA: TGTGCCAGCGGCAAACAGGGGGCCATCATGAGCTCCTACAATGAGCAGTTCTTC; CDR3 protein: CASGKQGAIMSSYNEQFF
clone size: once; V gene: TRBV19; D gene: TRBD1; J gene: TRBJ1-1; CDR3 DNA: TGTGCCAGTAGTCCGAACAGGGGTTGGACTGAAGCTTTCTTT; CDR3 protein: CASSPNRGWTEAFF
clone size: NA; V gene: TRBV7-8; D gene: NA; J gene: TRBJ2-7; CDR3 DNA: TGTGCCAGCAGCCCCCAGCGGTCCGGAATGCTGGGCGAGCAGTACTTC; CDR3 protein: CASSPQRSGMLGEQYF
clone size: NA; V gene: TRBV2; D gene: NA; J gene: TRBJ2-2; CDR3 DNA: TGTGCCAGCAGTGAATTACAGGGCCCAACCGGGGAGCTGTTTTTT; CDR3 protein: CASSELQGPTGELFF
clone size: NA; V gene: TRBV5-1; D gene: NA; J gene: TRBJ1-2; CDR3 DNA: TGCGCCAGCAGCTTGGCGACAGGAAACTATGGCTACACCTTC; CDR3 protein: CASSLATGNYGYTF
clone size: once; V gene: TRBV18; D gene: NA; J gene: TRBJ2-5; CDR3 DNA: TGTGCCAGCTCACCCCGAGGGGGCCAAGAGACCCAGTACTTC; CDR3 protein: CASSPRGGQETQYF
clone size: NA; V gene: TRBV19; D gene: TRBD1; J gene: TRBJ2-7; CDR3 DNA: TGTGCCAGTGGGGACAGCTCCTACGAGCAGTACTTC; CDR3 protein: CASGDSSYEQYF
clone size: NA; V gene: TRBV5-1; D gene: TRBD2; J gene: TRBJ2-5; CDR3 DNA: TGCGCCAGCAGCTGGGCGGGACTAGCTGAAGAGACCCAGTACTTC; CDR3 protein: CASSWAGLAEETQYF
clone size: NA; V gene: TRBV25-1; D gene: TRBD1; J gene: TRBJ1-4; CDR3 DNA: TGTGCCAGCAGTGACCGACAGGGGTTGGGGGAAAAACTGTTTTTT; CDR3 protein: CASSDRQGLGEKLFF
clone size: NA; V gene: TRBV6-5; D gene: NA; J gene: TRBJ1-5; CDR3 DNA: TGTGCCAGCAGTTACTCGGGTGAGGGCGGGCAGCCCCAGCATTTT; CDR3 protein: CASSYSGEGGQPQHF
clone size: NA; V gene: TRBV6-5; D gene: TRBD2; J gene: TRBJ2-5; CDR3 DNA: TGTGCCAGCAGTTCAGGACTAGCGGGAGGCCAAGAGACCCAGTACTTC; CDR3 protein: CASSSGLAGGQETQYF
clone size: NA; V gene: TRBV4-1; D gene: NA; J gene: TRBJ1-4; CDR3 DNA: TGCGCCAGCAGCCAAGACGGGACAAGAACCCTCCCGAACCCCAATGAAAAACTGTTTTTT; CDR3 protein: CASSQDGTRTLPNPNEKLFF
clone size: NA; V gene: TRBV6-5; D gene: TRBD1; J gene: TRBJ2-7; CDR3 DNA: TGTGCCAGCAGGGCCGCAGGGGGTTTGAACTACGAGCAGTACTTC; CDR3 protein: CASRAAGGLNYEQYF
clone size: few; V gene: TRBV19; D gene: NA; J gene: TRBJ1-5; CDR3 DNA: TGTGCCAGTAAGAAAGGGGAACAGCCCCAGCATTTT; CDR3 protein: CASKKGEQPQHF
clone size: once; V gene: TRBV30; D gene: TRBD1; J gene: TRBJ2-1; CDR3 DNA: TGTGCCTGGAACCCGGGACAGGGGCTAAGATGCATGTACAATGAGCAGTTCTTC; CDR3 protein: CAWNPGQGLRCMYNEQFF
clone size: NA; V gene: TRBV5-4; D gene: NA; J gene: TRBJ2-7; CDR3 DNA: TGTGCCAGCAGCTTGAGGGGGGGGAGCAGGCACGAGCAGTACTTC; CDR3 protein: CASSLRGGSRHEQYF
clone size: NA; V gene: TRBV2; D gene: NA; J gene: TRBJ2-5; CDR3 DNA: TGTGCCAGCACCGCACCTGAGGGAGAGACCCAGTACTTC; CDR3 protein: CASTAPEGETQYF
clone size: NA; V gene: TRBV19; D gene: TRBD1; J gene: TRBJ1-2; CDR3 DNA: TGTGCCAGTAGTATGACCGGGACAGGGACCGGCTACACCTTC; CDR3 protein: CASSMTGTGTGYTF
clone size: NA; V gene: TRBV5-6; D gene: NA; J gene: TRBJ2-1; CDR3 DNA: TGTGCCAGCAGCCGCCCGGCCGGGGTAGAGCACATCTACAATGAGCAGTTCTTC; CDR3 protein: CASSRPAGVEHIYNEQFF
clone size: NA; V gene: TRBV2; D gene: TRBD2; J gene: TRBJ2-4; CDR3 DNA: TGTGCCAGCAGTGAAGGGGGGCTAGCGGGAGCAGCCAAAAACATTCAGTACTTC; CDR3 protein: CASSEGGLAGAAKNIQYF
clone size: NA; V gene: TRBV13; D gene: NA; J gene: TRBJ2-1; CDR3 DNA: TGTGCCAGCAGCCGCCAGGCTGACAATGAGCAGTTCTTC; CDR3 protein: CASSRQADNEQFF
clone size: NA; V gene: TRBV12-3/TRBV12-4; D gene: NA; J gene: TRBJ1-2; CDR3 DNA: TGTGCCAGCAGCACAGGGCCGAACTATGGCTACACCTTC; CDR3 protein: CASSTGPNYGYTF
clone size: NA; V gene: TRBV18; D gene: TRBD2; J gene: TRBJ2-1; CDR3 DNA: TGTGCCAGCTCCCGCCAACTTAGCGGGAGTGCCAATGAGCAGTTCTTC; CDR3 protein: CASSRQLSGSANEQFF
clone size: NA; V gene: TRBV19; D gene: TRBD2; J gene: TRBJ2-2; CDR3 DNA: TGTGCCAGTAGTATCCCCAGCGGGAGGGGGACCGGGGAGCTGTTTTTT; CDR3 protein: CASSIPSGRGTGELFF
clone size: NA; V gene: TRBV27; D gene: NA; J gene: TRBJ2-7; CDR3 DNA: TGTGCCAGCAGCCCGGGACTGGCGAAATACGAGCAGTACTTC; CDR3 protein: CASSPGLAKYEQYF
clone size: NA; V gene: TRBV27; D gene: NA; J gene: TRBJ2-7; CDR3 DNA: TGTGCCAGCAGTTCGCTTGGCGGGCACGGGCTCTACGAGCAGTACTTC; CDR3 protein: CASSSLGGHGLYEQYF